The sequence of this T cell receptor (beta chain) was determined in a study of T cells after yellow fever vaccination. This clonotype turned up a few times. The antigen is unknown. V gave up 3 bases and J gave up 7 bases; unmatched junction bases: 11. This CDR3 is built from 15 residues. Germline CDR1 is ENHRY and CDR2 is SYGVKD. TCRdb used MiXCR to reprocess the 5' RACE reads, holding one entry per CDR3 protein. The sample records approximately 580,000 distinct CDR3 sequences, roughly 17% being singletons. Regarding the study as a whole: The study found a weaker secondary response that peaked faster, day 5 versus 15. A limited proportion of clonotypes was detected within both the CD4 and CD8 compartments. The booster response re-showed most primary clones: about 96% CD4, approximately 86% CD8.

This TCR came from a man aged 18 to 30 who received the YFV17D yellow fever vaccine. The source was PBMCs, collected 5 to 6 days after the first yellow fever vaccination. The chain recombines TRBV10-3 with TRBJ2-5; 7 bases map to TRBD1. CDR3 sequence: CAISERGTVPWTQYF. For the CDR3, the DNA is TGTGCCATCAGTGAAAGGGGGACAGTCCCTTGGACCCAGTACTTC.